The 22 T cell receptor beta chains presented below share a single source sample, sequenced in a study of blood T cell repertoires in COVID-19. TCRdb's table, derived via immunoSEQ multiplex PCR, lists solely in-frame clones and lacks some. The profile shows about 130,000 clones, about 80% of them singletons. The sequenced sample was peripheral blood. These receptors all come from a woman older than 75 with acute or convalescent COVID-19.

V usage is TRBV6-2 or TRBV6-3 and J usage is TRBJ1-2, with D possibly being TRBD1 (6 bases). The CDR3 contains 15 residues. The germline CDR1 and CDR2 sequences are MNHEY and SVGEGT. V was clipped by 6 bases and J by 5 bases, with 19 bases between them. CDR3 residues: CASSNHPGQGYGYTF. CDR3 nucleotide sequence: TGTGCCAGCAGCAACCACCCCGGGCAGGGGTATGGCTACACCTTC.

The chain combines TRBV2 with TRBJ2-5; D perhaps matches TRBD1 (6 bases). The CDR3 is 12 residues long. Trimming removed 10 bases from V and 0 bases from J, with 9 bases in between. In germline, CDR1 is SNHLY, CDR2 FYNNEI. The chain's CDR3 is CATGVDQETQYF. The CDR3, as DNA: TGTGCCACAGGGGTCGACCAAGAGACCCAGTACTTC.

V usage is TRBV5-6 and J usage is TRBJ2-7; D not resolved. Germline-derived CDR1 and CDR2 are SGHDT and YYEEEE. V dropped 2 bases and J dropped 6 bases, with 15 bases sitting between them. The CDR3 covers 14 residues. The CDR3: CASSFEVGAAEQYF. The CDR3, as DNA: TGTGCCAGCAGCTTCGAAGTAGGAGCCGCCGAGCAGTACTTC.

The chain uses TRBV5-1 and TRBJ1-1; a weak D match, TRBD1 (6 bases). Trimming cost V 3 bases and J 0 bases, with 15 bases left between them. There are 16 residues in the CDR3. CDR1 and CDR2 (germline): SGHRS, YFSETQ. The DNA for the CDR3 is TGCGCCAGCAGCTCCAGGGGTCCGGGGATGAACACTGAAGCTTTCTTT. Translated: CASSSRGPGMNTEAFF.

The chain combines TRBV2 with TRBJ2-7, with TRBD1 matching 7 bases. The germline V gene encodes CDR1 SNHLY and CDR2 FYNNEI. The CDR3 spans 11 residues. After removal of 6 bases from V and 9 bases from J, the junction contained 5 bases not matched to a gene. Here the CDR3 reads CASSLSGGQYF. The CDR3, as DNA: TGTGCCAGCAGCTTATCAGGGGGGCAGTACTTC. The variable domain in full, completed from reference TRBV2 and TRBJ2-7, reads EPEVTQTPSHQVTQMGQEVILRCVPISNHLYFYWYRQILGQKVEFLVSFYNNEISEKSEIFDDQFSVERPDGSNFTLKIRSTKLEDSAMYFCASSLSGGQYFGPGTRLTVT.

This sequence joins TRBV3-1 (or the pseudogene TRBV3-2) and TRBJ1-4, with 9 bases matching TRBD1. The V gene end was trimmed by 7 bases and the J gene end by 4 bases; junction bases not matched to a gene: 7. The length of the CDR3 is 15 residues. Looked up from germline, CDR1 is LGHDT and CDR2 is YNNKEL (reference sequence). Here the CDR3 reads CASTLTGGGNEKLFF. The CDR3 DNA reads TGTGCCAGCACCCTTACAGGGGGCGGTAATGAAAAACTGTTTTTT.

V usage is TRBV29-1 and J usage is TRBJ2-7; 9 nucleotides align to TRBD2. The germline CDR1 and CDR2 sequences are SQVTM and ANQGSEA. With V trimmed by 4 bases and J by 3 bases, 4 bases remained unmatched. CDR3 length: 13 amino acids. In nucleotides, the CDR3 is TGCAGCGTTGGACTAGCGGCAAACTACGAGCAGTACTTC. As protein: CSVGLAANYEQYF.

The chain couples TRBV5-1 to TRBJ1-1; D call uncertain. Trimming pared 4 bases from V and 10 bases from J, leaving 26 bases between. This CDR3 spans 16 amino acids. Germline V gene data show CDR1 as SGHRS and CDR2 as YFSETQ. For the CDR3, the DNA is TGCGCCAGCAGCCCCGACGTGGCGGATCAAACAAGCACAGCTTTCTTT. It encodes CASSPDVADQTSTAFF.

This clone came up a few times. The chain carries TRBV5-6 and TRBJ2-5, with 12 bases lining up with TRBD2. V dropped 1 base and J dropped 5; count of bases not matched to a gene: 6. This CDR3 contains 16 residues. Germline V gene data show CDR1 as SGHDT and CDR2 as YYEEEE. For the CDR3, the DNA is TGTGCCAGCAGCTTGATGACTAGCGGGGGATCGGAGACCCAGTACTTC. Translated, it gives CASSLMTSGGSETQYF.

The CDR3 region is CASSLLSEGKAFF. The CDR3 DNA follows: TGTGCCAGCAGCTTACTCTCCGAGGGCAAAGCTTTCTTT. The chain employs TRBV7-8 and TRBJ1-1; D unresolved. The CDR3 contains 13 residues. Trimming removed 2 bases from V and 9 bases from J, with 13 bases in between. CDR1 and CDR2 (germline): SGHVS, FQNEAQ.

This clone was detected once. This chain uses TRBV3-1 (or the pseudogene TRBV3-2) with TRBJ1-1; 12 bases map to TRBD1. This CDR3 has 16 amino acids. Per the germline V gene, CDR1 is LGHDT and CDR2 is YNNKEL (reference sequence). Germline trimming cut 6 bases from V and 6 bases from J; bases unmatched to any gene: 11. CDR3 region: CASRSGTGGKFSEAFF. CDR3 nucleotides: TGTGCCAGCAGGTCCGGGACAGGGGGCAAGTTTTCTGAAGCTTTCTTT.

CDR3 nucleotides: TGCGCCAGCAGCCAAGGGCGGGGGGCCTACGAGCAGTACTTC. It encodes CASSQGRGAYEQYF. This sequence joins TRBV4-1 and TRBJ2-7, with 8 bases fitting TRBD2. CDR3 size: 14 residues. In germline, CDR1 is MGHRA, CDR2 YSYEKL. V lost 1 base to trimming and J lost 2 bases; unmatched junction nucleotides: 1.

The V gene is TRBV6-1, the J gene TRBJ1-3, with D possibly being TRBD1 (6 bases). The CDR3 runs 18 residues. Trimming shortened V by 4 bases and J by 0 bases, and 19 bases separated the two germline ends. Germline assignment: CDR1 MNHNS and CDR2 SASEGT. CDR3 DNA sequence: TGTGCCAGCAGTGCCGACAGGTTTTCCATAAGCTCTGGAAACACCATATATTTT. Amino acid sequence: CASSADRFSISSGNTIYF.

This clone was seen just once. CDR3 sequence: CASSYSPRGKTYGYTF. The CDR3 nucleotides are TGTGCCAGCAGTTATTCTCCCCGAGGGAAGACCTATGGCTACACCTTC. The V call is TRBV2, the J call TRBJ1-2, with no clear D. The CDR3 consists of 16 residues. V was shortened by 5 bases and J by 4 bases, with 20 bases between the two germline ends. Germline CDR1 and CDR2: SNHLY and FYNNEI.

The V gene is TRBV5-5, the J gene TRBJ1-2; a possible D gene is TRBD1 (5 bases). V was cut by 4 bases and J by 1 base, with 8 bases left in between. Germline CDR1 reads SGHKS; CDR2 reads YYEKEE (reference sequence). This CDR3 is 13 amino acids long. The CDR3 loop reads CASSAGGNYGYTF. The CDR3 coding sequence is TGTGCCAGCAGCGCCGGGGGTAACTATGGCTACACCTTC.

Remarks on this clone: In the same sample, other DNA sequences code for this CDR3. This chain links TRBV7-2 with TRBJ1-2, with D maybe TRBD1 (5 bases). Per germline, CDR1 SGHTA and CDR2 FQGNSA. Between the trimmed V and J ends, which lost 1 base and 4 bases, there was a span of 7 bases. The CDR3 sequence is 13 residues long. The CDR3 reads CASSLGQSYGYTF. The CDR3 bases are TGTGCCAGCAGCTTAGGACAGAGCTATGGCTACACCTTC.

This clone was seen a single time. This rearrangement joins TRBV5-6 to TRBJ1-2; a possible D gene is TRBD1 (5 bases). V was pared by 4 bases and J by 0 bases, with 7 bases between. CDR3 length: 13 amino acids. CDR1 and CDR2 from the germline V gene are SGHDT and YYEEEE. The CDR3 bases are TGTGCCAGCAGCCTGACAGCTAACTATGGCTACACCTTC. Its protein is CASSLTANYGYTF.

The chain links TRBV7-2 to TRBJ1-4; TRBD1 might be the D (6 bases). V was pared by 7 bases and J by 3 bases, with 12 bases between. This CDR3 contains 14 residues. In germline, CDR1 is SGHTA, CDR2 FQGNSA. CDR3 DNA sequence: TGTGCCAGCAAATCTGGGGGCTCTAATGAAAAACTGTTTTTT. Translation: CASKSGGSNEKLFF.

The chain combines TRBV10-3 with TRBJ1-5; D uncertain. The CDR3 totals 17 residues. Germline values: CDR1 ENHRY, CDR2 SYGVKD. V was trimmed by 0 bases and J by 0 bases, leaving 12 bases between them. The CDR3 coding sequence is TGTGCCATCAGTGAGTCGAATCGCCCAGATAGCAATCAGCCCCAGCATTTT. This encodes CAISESNRPDSNQPQHF.

The chain couples TRBV24-1 to TRBJ1-2, with 7 positions matching TRBD1. CDR3 length: 13 residues. The J segment lost 8 bases and the V segment lost 9 bases, leaving 11 bases of the junction unmatched. Germline V lookup: CDR1 KGHDR, CDR2 SFDVKD. For the CDR3, the DNA is TGTGCCACCCAAGAGGAGGGGGCGTTGGGCTACACCTTC. Translated, it gives CATQEEGALGYTF.

J is TRBJ1-3 and V is TRBV5-1; the D is unclear. The CDR3 runs to 15 residues. Deletions cut 0 bases from V and 3 bases from J, with 10 bases between. The germline gives CDR1 SGHRS, CDR2 YFSETQ. The CDR3 sequence: CASSLGQTDGNTIYF. CDR3 DNA sequence: TGCGCCAGCAGCTTGGGGCAGACTGATGGAAACACCATATATTTT.

This clone was observed once. The chain has TRBV5-6 and TRBJ2-2; D gene unclear. Germline V lookup: CDR1 SGHDT, CDR2 YYEEEE. The ends were cut back, 6 bases at V and 5 bases at J, with 14 bases in the middle. This CDR3 is 14 amino acids long. CDR3 in DNA: TGTGCCAGCACTCCTCTGTCGGGTACCGGGGAGCTGTTTTTT. Its translation: CASTPLSGTGELFF.